This T cell receptor beta chain is drawn from a study of CD8 T cells in ankylosing spondylitis. Per the germline V gene, CDR1 is SGDLS and CDR2 is YYNGEE. CDR3 size: 17 residues. Unmatched junction bases numbered 11, after V lost 3 bases and J lost 2 bases. This clonotype was observed many times. By quantitative 5'-RACE with molecular barcodes, the TCR beta libraries were made. One entry per CDR3 protein, called by TCRdb with MiXCR from the 5' RACE reads. The repertoire includes about 42,000 distinct CDR3 sequences, 2.5% to 3% of them detected once, and approximately 4.5% sits in the top ten. The source is a male donor with ankylosing spondylitis or in good health (not recorded which). The chain employs TRBV9 and TRBJ1-3, with 7 bases matching TRBD1. The sequenced sample was blood, either unsorted or a sorted T cell fraction (not recorded which). CDR3 bases: TGTGCCAGCAGCGATGATAAGGGGGCATGGGCTGGAAACACCATATATTTT. Translating it yields CASSDDKGAWAGNTIYF.